Below, 16 T cell receptor beta chains from the same sample are listed, as sequenced in a study of control samples from healthy donors and cancer patients. Produced via immunoSEQ multiplex PCR; TCRdb's table is partial and in-frame only. In the table there are about 18,000 clones, roughly 80% of which are singletons. What was sequenced was PBMCs. Source of these receptors: a woman aged 70-85 years with lung cancer.

The chain recombines TRBV24-1 with TRBJ1-2; maybe TRBD1 (6 bases). The ends were cut back, 4 bases at V and 5 bases at J, with 19 bases in the middle. Germline CDR1 is KGHDR and CDR2 is SFDVKD. This CDR3 has 16 amino acids. CDR3 DNA: TGTGCCACCAGTGACCCTGCCGCCAGGGGAGGTTATGGCTACACCTTC. Translation gives CATSDPAARGGYGYTF.

J is TRBJ2-1 and V is TRBV28; no firm D call. Germline CDR1 and CDR2: MDHEN and SYDVKM. This CDR3 comprises 14 residues. V dropped 5 bases and J dropped 0 bases, with 8 bases sitting between them. This chain's CDR3 is CASSPPRSYNEQFF. Here the CDR3 DNA reads TGTGCCAGCAGTCCCCCTCGCTCCTACAATGAGCAGTTCTTC. Variable domain in full (rest from reference TRBV28 and TRBJ2-1): DVKVTQSSRYLVKRTGEKVFLECVQDMDHENMFWYRQDPGLGLRLIYFSYDVKMKEKGDIPEGYSVSREKKERFSLILESASTNQTSMYLCASSPPRSYNEQFFGPGTRLTVL.

Concerning this clone: This is likely a read error, given that the CDR3 carries no conserved phenylalanine or tryptophan at its end. The DNA is left out, because the CDR3 cannot be placed on it with certainty; the CDR3 is given as TCRdb lists it. The chain uses TRBV2 and TRBJ1-5; TRBD1, the table's D call, was not compared with the DNA. The germline CDR1 and CDR2 sequences are SNHLY and FYNNEI. Ends included, the CDR3 has 15 residues. The CDR3 here is CASTGGTGGGQPWHL.

The CDR3 spells CASSGDRSYGYTF. CDR3 DNA sequence: TGTGCCAGCAGTGGTGACAGATCCTATGGCTACACCTTC. The chain links TRBV2 to TRBJ1-2, with a tentative D call TRBD1 (5 bases). The CDR3 is 13 amino acids. CDR1 is SNHLY, CDR2 FYNNEI, per germline. V lost 4 bases, J lost 4 bases, and 10 bases lay in between.

V usage is TRBV3-1 (or the pseudogene TRBV3-2) and J usage is TRBJ1-2, with D maybe TRBD1 (5 bases). Germline-derived CDR1 and CDR2 are LGHDT and YNNKEL (reference sequence). The V and J ends lost 1 base and 7 bases respectively, with 13 bases between them. The CDR3 loop spans 14 amino acids. As DNA, the CDR3 is TGTGCCAGCAGCCAAGGGAAGGGAAGGGGTGGCTACACCTTC. Amino acid sequence: CASSQGKGRGGYTF.

The rearrangement uses TRBV9 and TRBJ2-7, with 11 nucleotides matching TRBD2. After removal of 2 bases from V and 5 bases from J, the junction contained 6 bases not matched to a gene. Germline loops: CDR1 SGDLS, CDR2 YYNGEE. The CDR3 is 15 residues long. CDR3 region: CASSVTSGSTHEQYF. As DNA, the CDR3 is TGTGCCAGCAGCGTTACTAGCGGGAGTACCCACGAGCAGTACTTC.

The rearrangement links TRBV14 to TRBJ2-6; D not certain. Trimming took 2 bases from V and 0 from J, leaving 5 bases between them. The length of the CDR3 is 15 residues. Germline V lookup: CDR1 SGHDN, CDR2 FVKESK. The CDR3 nucleotides read TGTGCCAGCAGCCAATCAACCTCTGGGGCCAACGTCCTGACTTTC. This translates into CASSQSTSGANVLTF.

The CDR3 region is CASSPGPQGTGQYF. CDR3 DNA sequence: TGCGCCAGCAGCCCGGGGCCACAGGGGACTGGTCAGTACTTC. The V and J genes are TRBV5-1 and TRBJ2-7; a weak D match, TRBD1 (7 bases). The CDR3 has 14 amino acids. CDR1 SGHRS and CDR2 YFSETQ come from the germline V gene. Trimming stripped 4 bases from V and 10 bases from J, with 21 bases between.

The V call is TRBV2, the J call TRBJ1-1; 8 bases are a match to TRBD1. CDR3 length equals 16 residues. The germline gives CDR1 SNHLY, CDR2 FYNNEI. J lost 2 bases, V lost 5 bases, and 10 bases had no gene match. Written as DNA, the CDR3 is TGTGCCAGCAGTCCCGGGACAGGTTGGACAAACACTGAAGCTTTCTTT. Translation gives CASSPGTGWTNTEAFF.

The genes are TRBV6-5 and TRBJ1-1; D perhaps matches TRBD1 (5 bases). Trimming shortened V by 0 bases and J by 11 bases, and 16 bases separated the two germline ends. Germline-derived CDR1 and CDR2 are MNHEY and SVGAGI. This CDR3 is 14 amino acids long. The CDR3 sequence is CASSYSGTGFSAFF. Written as DNA, the CDR3 is TGTGCCAGCAGTTACTCCGGGACGGGGTTTAGTGCTTTCTTT.

In regard to this clone: At one of its ends the junction is not consistent with the germline gene, which may arise from a read error. The chain links TRBV2 to TRBJ1-4, with D unresolved. The CDR3 runs to 16 residues. CDR1 and CDR2 (germline): SNHLY, FYNNEI. The CDR3 bases are TGTGCCAGCGGTGACCCCAGGCCCTCAACTAATGAAAAACTGTTTTTT. It codes for CASGDPRPSTNEKLFF. Looking up the rest from reference TRBV2 and TRBJ1-4 gives the full variable domain: EPEVTQTPSHQVTQMGQEVILRCVPISNHLYFYWYRQILGQKVEFLVSFYNNEISEKSEIFDDQFSVERPDGSNFTLKIRSTKLEDSAMYFCASGDPRPSTNEKLFFGSGTQLSVL.

As DNA, the CDR3 is TGCGCCAGCAGCTTGGCAGGGCGCGGGTATGAGCAGTTCTTC. Translation: CASSLAGRGYEQFF. V usage is TRBV5-1 and J usage is TRBJ2-1; D may match TRBD1 or TRBD2 (5 bases each). The CDR3 spans 14 residues. The germline CDR1 and CDR2 sequences are SGHRS and YFSETQ. The V and J ends lost 0 bases and 8 bases respectively, with 12 bases between them.

The V and J genes are TRBV5-1 and TRBJ2-5; 9 bases match TRBD2. CDR1 and CDR2 (germline): SGHRS, YFSETQ. Trimming at V came to 5 bases and at J to 5 bases, leaving 10 bases not matched to a gene. The CDR3 contains 15 residues. CDR3 bases: TGCGCCAGCAGACCATTAGCGGGAGCGGGGGAGACCCAGTACTTC. It codes for CASRPLAGAGETQYF.

The chain recombines TRBV11-3 with TRBJ1-1, with a weak D call TRBD1 (6 bases). Trimming pared 0 bases from V and 3 bases from J, leaving 20 bases between. This CDR3 has 18 residues. Looked up from germline, CDR1 is SGHNT and CDR2 is YENEEA. This chain's CDR3 is CASSLEIWLSGEDTEAFF. The CDR3 coding sequence is TGTGCCAGCAGCTTAGAAATTTGGCTCTCAGGGGAGGACACTGAAGCTTTCTTT.

This clone was recorded only once. This chain joins TRBV19 and TRBJ1-2; 9 bases are a match to TRBD1. Germline trimming cut 3 bases from V and 6 bases from J; bases unmatched to any gene: 8. The CDR3 extends over 15 amino acids. Germline V gene data show CDR1 as LNHDA and CDR2 as SQIVND (reference sequence). CDR3 DNA sequence: TGTGCCAGTAGTATGCTGGACAGGGGCCTAAATGGCTACACCTTC. This encodes CASSMLDRGLNGYTF.

The chain uses TRBV7-9 and TRBJ2-7, with D uncertain. The V end lost 0 bases, the J end lost 5 bases, and 8 bases lay between the germline ends. The CDR3 length is 13 residues. Germline CDR1 reads SEHNR; CDR2 reads FQNEAQ (reference sequence). This CDR3 is CASSLAGLDEQYF. The CDR3 bases are TGTGCCAGCAGCTTAGCGGGTCTGGACGAGCAGTACTTC.